This T cell receptor (beta chain) was found in a study of CD8 T cells in Susac syndrome. RNA was extracted with the RNeasy kit, and a quantity of about 0.5 to 1 ug was reverse transcribed using random hexamers. TCRdb ran MiXCR on the immunoSEQ multiplex PCR reads and lists one entry per CDR3 protein. Here the sample spans 40,000 to 55,000 distinct CDR3 sequences, roughly 93% being singletons. This clonotype was recorded only once. Trimming removed 8 bases from V and 4 bases from J, with 23 bases in between. The germline V gene encodes CDR1 SGHTA and CDR2 FQGNSA. This CDR3 spans 16 amino acids. The sequence was collected from a human donor with multiple sclerosis. Sequencing was carried out using CD8+ T cells from PBMCs. This sequence joins TRBV7-2 and TRBJ2-5; D is perhaps TRBD1 or TRBD2 (5 bases each). This chain's CDR3 is CASLGTSPLWGETQYF. As DNA, the CDR3 is TGTGCCAGCCTCGGGACCAGCCCCTTGTGGGGAGAGACCCAGTACTTC.